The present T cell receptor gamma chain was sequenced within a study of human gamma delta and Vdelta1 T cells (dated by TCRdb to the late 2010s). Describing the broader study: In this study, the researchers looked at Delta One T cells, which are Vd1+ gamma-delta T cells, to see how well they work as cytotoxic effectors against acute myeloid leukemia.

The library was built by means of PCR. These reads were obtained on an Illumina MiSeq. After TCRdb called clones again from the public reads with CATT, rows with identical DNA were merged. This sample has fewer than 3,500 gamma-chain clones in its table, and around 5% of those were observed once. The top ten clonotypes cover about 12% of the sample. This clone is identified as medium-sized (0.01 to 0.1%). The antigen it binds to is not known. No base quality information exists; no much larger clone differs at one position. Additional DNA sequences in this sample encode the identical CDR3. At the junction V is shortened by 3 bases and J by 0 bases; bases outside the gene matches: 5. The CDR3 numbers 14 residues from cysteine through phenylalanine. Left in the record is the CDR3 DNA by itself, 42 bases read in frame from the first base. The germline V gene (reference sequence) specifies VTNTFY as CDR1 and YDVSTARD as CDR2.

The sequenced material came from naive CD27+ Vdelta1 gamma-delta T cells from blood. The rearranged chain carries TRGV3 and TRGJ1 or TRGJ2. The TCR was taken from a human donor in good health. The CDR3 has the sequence CATWDRLNYYKKLF. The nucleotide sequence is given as TGTGCCACCTGGGACCGTTTGAATTATTATAAGAAACTCTTT.